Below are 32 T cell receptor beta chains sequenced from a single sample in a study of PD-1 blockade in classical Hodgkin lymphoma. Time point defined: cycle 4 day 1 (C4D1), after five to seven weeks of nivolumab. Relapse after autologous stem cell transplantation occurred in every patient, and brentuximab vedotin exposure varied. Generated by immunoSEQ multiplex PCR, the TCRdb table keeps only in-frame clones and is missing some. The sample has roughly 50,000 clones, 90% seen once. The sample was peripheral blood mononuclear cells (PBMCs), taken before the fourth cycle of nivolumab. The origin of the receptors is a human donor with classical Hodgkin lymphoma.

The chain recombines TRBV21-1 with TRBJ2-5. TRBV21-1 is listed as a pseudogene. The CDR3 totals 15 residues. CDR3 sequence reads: CASSKGETIKETQYF. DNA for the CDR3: TGTGCCAGCAGCAAAGGCGAGACGATAAAAGAGACCCAGTACTTC.

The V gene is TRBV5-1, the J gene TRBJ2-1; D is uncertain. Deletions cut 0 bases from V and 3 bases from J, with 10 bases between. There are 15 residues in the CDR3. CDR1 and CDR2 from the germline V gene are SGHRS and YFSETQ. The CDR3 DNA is TGCGCCAGCAGCTTGGACTACCGTCACTACAATGAGCAGTTCTTC. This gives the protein CASSLDYRHYNEQFF.

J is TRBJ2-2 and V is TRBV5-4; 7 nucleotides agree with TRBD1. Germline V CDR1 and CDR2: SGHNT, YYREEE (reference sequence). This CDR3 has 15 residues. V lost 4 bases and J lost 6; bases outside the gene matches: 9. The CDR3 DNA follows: TGTGCCAGCAGCGTAAAGACAGGGTCGTCCGGGGAGCTGTTTTTT. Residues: CASSVKTGSSGELFF.

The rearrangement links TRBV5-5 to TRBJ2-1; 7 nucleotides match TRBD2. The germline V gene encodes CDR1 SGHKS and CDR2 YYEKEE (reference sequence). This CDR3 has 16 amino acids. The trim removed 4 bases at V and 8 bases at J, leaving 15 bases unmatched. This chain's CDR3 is CASSRGAGGSVDEQFF. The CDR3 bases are TGTGCCAGCAGCCGCGGGGCGGGCGGGAGTGTCGATGAGCAGTTCTTC.

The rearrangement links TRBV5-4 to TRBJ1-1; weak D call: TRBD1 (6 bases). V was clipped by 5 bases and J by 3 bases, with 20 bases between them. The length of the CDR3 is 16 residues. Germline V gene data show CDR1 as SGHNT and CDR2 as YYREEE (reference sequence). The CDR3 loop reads CASRRKGVRVDTEAFF. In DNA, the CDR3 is TGTGCCAGCAGACGAAAGGGGGTTCGGGTTGACACTGAAGCTTTCTTT.

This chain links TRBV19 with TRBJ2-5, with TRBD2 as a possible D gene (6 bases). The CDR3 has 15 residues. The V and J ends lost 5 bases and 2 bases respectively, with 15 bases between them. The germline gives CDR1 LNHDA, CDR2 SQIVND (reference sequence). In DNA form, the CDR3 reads TGTGCCAGTAGTGTCCAGGGTGGGGGGCAAGAGACCCAGTACTTC. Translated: CASSVQGGGQETQYF.

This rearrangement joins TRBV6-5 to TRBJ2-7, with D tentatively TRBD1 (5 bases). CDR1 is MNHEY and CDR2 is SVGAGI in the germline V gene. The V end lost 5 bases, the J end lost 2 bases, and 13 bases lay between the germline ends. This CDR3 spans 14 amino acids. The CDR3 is CASSRGRGTYEQYF. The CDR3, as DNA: TGTGCCAGCAGTAGGGGTCGCGGAACCTACGAGCAGTACTTC.

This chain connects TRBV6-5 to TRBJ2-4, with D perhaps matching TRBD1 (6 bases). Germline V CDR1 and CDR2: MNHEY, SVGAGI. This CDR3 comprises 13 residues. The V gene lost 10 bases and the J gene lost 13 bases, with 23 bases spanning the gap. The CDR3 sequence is CATKPDSTSLQYF. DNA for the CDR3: TGTGCCACCAAGCCGGACAGTACGAGTCTCCAGTACTTC.

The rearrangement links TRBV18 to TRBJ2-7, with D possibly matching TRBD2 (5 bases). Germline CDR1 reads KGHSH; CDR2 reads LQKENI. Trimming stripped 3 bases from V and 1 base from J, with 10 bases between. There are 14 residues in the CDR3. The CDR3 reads CASSPWTGSYEQYF. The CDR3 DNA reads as TGTGCCAGCTCACCTTGGACGGGATCCTACGAGCAGTACTTC.

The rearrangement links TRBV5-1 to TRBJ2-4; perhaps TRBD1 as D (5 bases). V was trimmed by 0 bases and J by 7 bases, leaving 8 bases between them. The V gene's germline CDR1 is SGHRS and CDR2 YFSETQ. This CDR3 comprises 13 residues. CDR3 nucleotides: TGCGCCAGCAGCTTGGCACAGGACAACATTCAGTACTTC. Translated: CASSLAQDNIQYF.

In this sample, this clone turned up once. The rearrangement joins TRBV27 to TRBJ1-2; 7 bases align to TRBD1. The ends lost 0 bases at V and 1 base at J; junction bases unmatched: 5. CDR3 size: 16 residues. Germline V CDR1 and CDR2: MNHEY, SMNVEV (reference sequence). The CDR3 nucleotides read TGTGCCAGCAGTTTATCCCCAGGGACAGTTAACTATGGCTACACCTTC. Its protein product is CASSLSPGTVNYGYTF.

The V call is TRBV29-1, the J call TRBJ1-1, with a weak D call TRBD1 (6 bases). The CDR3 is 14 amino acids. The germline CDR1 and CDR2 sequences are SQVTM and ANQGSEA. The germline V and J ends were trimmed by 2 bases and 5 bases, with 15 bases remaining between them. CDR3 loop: CSVEPGRGGTEAFF. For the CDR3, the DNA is TGCAGCGTTGAACCCGGCAGGGGAGGGACTGAAGCTTTCTTT.

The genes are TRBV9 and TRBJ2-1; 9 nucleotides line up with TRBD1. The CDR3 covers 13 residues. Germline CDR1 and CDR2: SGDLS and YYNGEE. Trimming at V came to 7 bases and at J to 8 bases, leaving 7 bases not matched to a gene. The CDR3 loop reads CASGGDRVHEQFF. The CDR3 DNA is TGTGCCAGCGGGGGGGACAGGGTCCATGAGCAGTTCTTC.

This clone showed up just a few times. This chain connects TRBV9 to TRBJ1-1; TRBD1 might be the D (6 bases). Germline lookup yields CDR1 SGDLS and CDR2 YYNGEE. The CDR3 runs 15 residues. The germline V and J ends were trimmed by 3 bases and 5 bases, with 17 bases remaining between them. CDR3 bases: TGTGCCAGCAGCGCCACTGATTGGGGGCAGACTGAAGCTTTCTTT. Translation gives CASSATDWGQTEAFF. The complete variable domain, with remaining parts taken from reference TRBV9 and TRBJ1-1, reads DSGVTQTPKHLITATGQRVTLRCSPRSGDLSVYWYQQSLDQGLQFLIQYYNGEERAKGNILERFSAQQFPDLHSELNLSSLELGDSALYFCASSATDWGQTEAFFGQGTRLTVV.

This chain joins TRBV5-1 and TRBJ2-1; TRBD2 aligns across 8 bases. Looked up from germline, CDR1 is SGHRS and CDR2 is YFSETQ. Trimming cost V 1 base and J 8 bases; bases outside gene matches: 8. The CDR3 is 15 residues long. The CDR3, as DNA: TGCGCCAGCAGCTTGCGGAGCGGGAGTAGCCATGAGCAGTTCTTC. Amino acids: CASSLRSGSSHEQFF.

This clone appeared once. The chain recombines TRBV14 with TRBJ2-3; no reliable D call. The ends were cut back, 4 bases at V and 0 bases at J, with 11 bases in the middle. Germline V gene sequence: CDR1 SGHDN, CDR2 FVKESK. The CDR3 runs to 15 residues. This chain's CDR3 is CASSPMRTSTDTQYF. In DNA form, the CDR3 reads TGTGCCAGCAGCCCCATGAGAACTAGCACAGATACGCAGTATTTT.

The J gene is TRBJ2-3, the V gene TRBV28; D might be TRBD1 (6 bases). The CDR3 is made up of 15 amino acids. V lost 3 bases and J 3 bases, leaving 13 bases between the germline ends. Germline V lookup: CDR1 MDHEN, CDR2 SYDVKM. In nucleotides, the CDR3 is TGTGCCAGCAGTTTTGGGGGCGTCAATACAGATACGCAGTATTTT. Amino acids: CASSFGGVNTDTQYF.

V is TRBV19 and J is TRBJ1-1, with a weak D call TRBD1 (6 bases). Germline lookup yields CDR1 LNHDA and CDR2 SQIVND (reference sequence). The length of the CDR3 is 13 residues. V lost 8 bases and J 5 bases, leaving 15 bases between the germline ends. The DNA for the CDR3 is TGTGCCAGTTCGGCGGGGGCGAGGACTGAAGCTTTCTTT. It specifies CASSAGARTEAFF.

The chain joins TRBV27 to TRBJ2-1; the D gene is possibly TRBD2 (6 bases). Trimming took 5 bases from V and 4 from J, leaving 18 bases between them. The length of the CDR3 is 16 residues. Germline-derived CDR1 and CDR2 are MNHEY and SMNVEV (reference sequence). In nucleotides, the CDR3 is TGTGCCAGCAGTCGTCTAGCAGGAGGGAAATACAATGAGCAGTTCTTC. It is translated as CASSRLAGGKYNEQFF.

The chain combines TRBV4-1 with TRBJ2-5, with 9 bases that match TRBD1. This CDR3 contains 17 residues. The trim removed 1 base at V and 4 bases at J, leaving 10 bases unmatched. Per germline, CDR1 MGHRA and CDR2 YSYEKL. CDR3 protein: CASSQGGTGSLGETQYF. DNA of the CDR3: TGCGCCAGCAGCCAAGGGGGGACAGGGAGTCTGGGAGAGACCCAGTACTTC.

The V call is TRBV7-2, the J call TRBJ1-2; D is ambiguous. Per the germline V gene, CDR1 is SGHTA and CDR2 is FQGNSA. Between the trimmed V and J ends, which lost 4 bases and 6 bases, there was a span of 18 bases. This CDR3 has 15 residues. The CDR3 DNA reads TGTGCCAGCAGCTCGGCGACCGGGTCCCTACATGGCTACACCTTC. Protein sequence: CASSSATGSLHGYTF.

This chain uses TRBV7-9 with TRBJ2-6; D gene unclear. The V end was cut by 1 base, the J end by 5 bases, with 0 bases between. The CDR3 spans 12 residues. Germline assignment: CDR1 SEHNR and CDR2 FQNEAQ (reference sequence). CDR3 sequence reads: CASSLGANVLTF. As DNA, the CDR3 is TGTGCCAGCAGCTTAGGGGCCAACGTCCTGACTTTC.

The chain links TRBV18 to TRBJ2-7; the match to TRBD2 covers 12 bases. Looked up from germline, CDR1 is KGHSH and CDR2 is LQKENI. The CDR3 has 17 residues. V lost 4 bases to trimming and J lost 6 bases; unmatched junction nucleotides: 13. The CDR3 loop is CASSLTPTGTSGSEQYF. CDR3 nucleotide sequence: TGTGCCAGCTCACTCACCCCCACCGGGACTAGCGGGTCCGAGCAGTACTTC.

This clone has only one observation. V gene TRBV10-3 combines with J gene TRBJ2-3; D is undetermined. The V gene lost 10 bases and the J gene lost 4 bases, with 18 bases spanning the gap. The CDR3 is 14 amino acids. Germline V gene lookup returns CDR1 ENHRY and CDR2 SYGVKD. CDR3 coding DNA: TGTGCCACCCACCATTATCAACGGCCAGATACGCAGTATTTT. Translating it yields CATHHYQRPDTQYF.

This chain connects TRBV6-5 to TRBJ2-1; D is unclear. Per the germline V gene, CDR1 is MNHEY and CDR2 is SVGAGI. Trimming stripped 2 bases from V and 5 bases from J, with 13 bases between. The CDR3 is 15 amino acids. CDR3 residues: CASSYGLVGHNEQFF. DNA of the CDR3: TGTGCCAGCAGTTACGGCCTAGTTGGGCACAATGAGCAGTTCTTC.

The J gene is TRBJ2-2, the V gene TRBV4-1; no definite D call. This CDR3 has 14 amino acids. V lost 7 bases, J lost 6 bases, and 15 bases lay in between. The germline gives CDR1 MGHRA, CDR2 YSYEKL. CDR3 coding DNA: TGCGCCAGCAACAATCCCCTACATTCCGGGGAGCTGTTTTTT. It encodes CASNNPLHSGELFF.

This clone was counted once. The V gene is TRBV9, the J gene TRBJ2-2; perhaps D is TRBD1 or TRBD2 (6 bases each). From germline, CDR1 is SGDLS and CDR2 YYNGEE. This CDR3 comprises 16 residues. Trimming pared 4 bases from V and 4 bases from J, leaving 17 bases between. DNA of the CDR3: TGTGCCAGCAGCCCCCCCAGGGGACTTATCACCGGGGAGCTGTTTTTT. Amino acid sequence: CASSPPRGLITGELFF.

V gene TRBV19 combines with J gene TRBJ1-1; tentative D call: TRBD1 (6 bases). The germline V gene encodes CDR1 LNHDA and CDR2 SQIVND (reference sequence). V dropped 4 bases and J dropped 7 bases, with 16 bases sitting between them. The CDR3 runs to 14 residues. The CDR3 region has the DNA TGTGCCAGTAGTACAGGGGAGTGGAAGGGTGAAGCTTTCTTT. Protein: CASSTGEWKGEAFF.

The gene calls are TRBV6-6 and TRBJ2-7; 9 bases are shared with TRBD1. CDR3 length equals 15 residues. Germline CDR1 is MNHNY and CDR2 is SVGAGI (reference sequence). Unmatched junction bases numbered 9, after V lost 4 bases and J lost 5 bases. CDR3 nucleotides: TGTGCCAGCAGTTCTGGTGGGACAGGGCTCAACGAGCAGTACTTC. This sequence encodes CASSSGGTGLNEQYF.

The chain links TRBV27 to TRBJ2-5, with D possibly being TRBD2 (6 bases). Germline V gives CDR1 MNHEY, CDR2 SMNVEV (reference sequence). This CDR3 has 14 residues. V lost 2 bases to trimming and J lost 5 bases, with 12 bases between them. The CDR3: CASSLQEGRETQYF. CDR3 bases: TGTGCCAGCAGTTTACAGGAGGGCCGTGAGACCCAGTACTTC.

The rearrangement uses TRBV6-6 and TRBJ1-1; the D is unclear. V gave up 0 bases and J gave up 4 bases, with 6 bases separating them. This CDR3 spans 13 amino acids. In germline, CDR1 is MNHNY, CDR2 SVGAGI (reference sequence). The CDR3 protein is CASSYSRVTEAFF. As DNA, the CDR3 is TGTGCCAGCAGTTACTCGAGAGTCACTGAAGCTTTCTTT.

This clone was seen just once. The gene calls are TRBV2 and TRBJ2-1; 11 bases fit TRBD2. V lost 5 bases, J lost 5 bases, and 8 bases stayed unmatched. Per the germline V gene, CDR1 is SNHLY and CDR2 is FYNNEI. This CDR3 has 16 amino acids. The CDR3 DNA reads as TGTGCCAGCAGTTGGACGACTAGCGGGATGAACAATGAGCAGTTCTTC. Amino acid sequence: CASSWTTSGMNNEQFF.